What follows are 30 T cell receptor beta chains derived from one specimen sequenced in a study of blood T cells in healthy people across ages. PCR was performed a second time for roughly 7 to 12 cycles using a sample-barcoded 5' primer and a J-beta primer mix. TCRdb re-called the 5' RACE reads through MiXCR, storing one row per CDR3 protein. The sample carries roughly 800,000 distinct CDR3 sequences, approximately 25% recorded once. Another study also made use of these data, one on T cells of mothers and their children.

Sequences were obtained from blood. The source of these receptors is a boy aged 5-17 years in good health.

This clonotype was recorded a few times. The CDR3 DNA reads as TGTGCCAGCAGCCTGGGACAAGGGGGATTTCAGTACTTC. Its translation is CASSLGQGGFQYF. The gene calls are TRBV12-3 or TRBV12-4 and TRBJ2-4; D might be TRBD1 (6 bases). The CDR3 length is 13 residues. The V end was cut by 6 bases, the J end by 11 bases, with 17 bases between.

The chain combines TRBV29-1 with TRBJ2-5; the D call may be TRBD1 or TRBD2 (7 bases each). The ends were cut back, 6 bases at V and 4 bases at J, with 18 bases in the middle. The CDR3 covers 14 residues. Germline lookup yields CDR1 SQVTM and CDR2 ANQGSEA. The CDR3 loop is CSVAQGGARETQYF. The DNA of the CDR3 is TGCAGCGTGGCCCAGGGGGGGGCGCGAGAGACCCAGTACTTC.

The chain links TRBV29-1 to TRBJ2-5; tentative D call: TRBD2 (6 bases). The V gene lost 6 bases and the J gene lost 2 bases, with 16 bases spanning the gap. Germline CDR1 reads SQVTM; CDR2 reads ANQGSEA. This CDR3 contains 14 residues. CDR3 nucleotides: TGCAGCGTGCTGGGGGGAGAGGCGCAAGAGACCCAGTACTTC. Encoded protein: CSVLGGEAQETQYF.

The J gene is TRBJ2-3, the V gene TRBV7-9; 16 bases are shared with TRBD2. The CDR3 totals 19 residues. V lost 3 bases, J lost 0 bases, and 6 bases stayed unmatched. The germline gives CDR1 SEHNR, CDR2 FQNEAQ (reference sequence). This chain's CDR3 is CASSFPGLAGGPSTDTQYF. DNA for the CDR3: TGTGCCAGCAGCTTTCCGGGACTAGCGGGGGGGCCTAGCACAGATACGCAGTATTTT.

This clonotype occurred a few times. The chain joins TRBV6-6 to TRBJ2-1; D is ambiguous. CDR1 MNHNY and CDR2 SVGAGI come from the germline V gene (reference sequence). The CDR3 is 15 amino acids. V was trimmed by 2 bases and J by 0 bases, leaving 8 bases between them. DNA for the CDR3: TGTGCCAGCAGTTACGTGAGAAACTCCTACAATGAGCAGTTCTTC. As protein: CASSYVRNSYNEQFF.

V and J are TRBV20-1 and TRBJ2-5; 7 bases are a match to TRBD1. V shed 5 bases and J 1 base; nucleotides not matched to a gene: 13. Germline assignment: CDR1 DFQATT and CDR2 SNEGSKA (reference sequence). The CDR3 has 16 residues. The CDR3, as DNA: TGCAGTGCTTCCCCTCGGGGACAGAAGATCCAAGAGACCCAGTACTTC. This translates into CSASPRGQKIQETQYF.

The chain links TRBV7-2 to TRBJ2-3; D ambiguous. The CDR3 spans 15 residues. Germline V gives CDR1 SGHTA, CDR2 FQGNSA. With 4 bases removed from V and 1 base from J, the gap between germline ends came to 12 bases. The CDR3, as DNA: TGTGCCAGCAGCTCCGCTCGGACGCGCACAGATACGCAGTATTTT. This gives the protein CASSSARTRTDTQYF.

The rearrangement links TRBV7-2 to TRBJ1-1; no definite D call. V was pared by 1 base and J by 1 base, with 10 bases between. From germline, CDR1 is SGHTA and CDR2 FQGNSA. The CDR3 is 15 residues long. CDR3 region: CASSLENTRNTEAFF. The CDR3 DNA follows: TGTGCCAGCAGCTTAGAGAACACAAGGAACACTGAAGCTTTCTTT.

This clonotype was recorded a few times. The chain joins TRBV29-1 to TRBJ2-2; 8 positions match TRBD1. CDR3 size: 14 residues. Per the germline V gene, CDR1 is SQVTM and CDR2 is ANQGSEA. Unmatched junction bases numbered 9, after V lost 5 bases and J lost 7 bases. CDR3 sequence reads: CSVQRTGISGELFF. The CDR3, as DNA: TGCAGCGTTCAAAGGACAGGGATCAGCGGGGAGCTGTTTTTT.

This chain links TRBV4-1 with TRBJ2-5, with 11 bases matching TRBD2. CDR3 length: 19 amino acids. V lost 0 bases to trimming and J lost 11 bases; unmatched junction nucleotides: 20. Germline CDR1 is MGHRA and CDR2 is YSYEKL. The CDR3 DNA is TGCGCCAGCAGCCAAGATTCGGCACTAGCGGGAGCCCCGTTCTACGAACAGTACTTC. Translating it yields CASSQDSALAGAPFYEQYF.

The rearrangement links TRBV25-1 to TRBJ2-1, with 8 bases that match TRBD2. Unmatched junction bases numbered 6, after V lost 2 bases and J lost 0 bases. The CDR3 totals 17 residues. Germline V gene sequence: CDR1 MGHDK, CDR2 SYGVNS. CDR3 DNA: TGTGCCAGCAGTGAAGTTGGGACTAGAGGCTCCTACAATGAGCAGTTCTTC. It codes for CASSEVGTRGSYNEQFF.

The chain couples TRBV21-1 to TRBJ2-6; TRBD1, the D gene given by the table, was not confirmed from the DNA. TRBV21-1 is designated a pseudogene. The CDR3 loop spans 18 amino acids. The CDR3 loop reads CASSKVIKGARGANVLTF. CDR3 nucleotides: TGTGCCAGCAGCAAAGTAATCAAGGGGGCGCGTGGGGCCAACGTCCTGACTTTC.

Only a few counts were recorded for this clonotype. The rearrangement uses TRBV20-1 and TRBJ2-1, with D possibly matching TRBD2 (6 bases). Germline CDR1 DFQATT, CDR2 SNEGSKA (reference sequence). CDR3 length: 16 residues. V was pared by 3 bases and J by 3 bases, with 18 bases between. CDR3 amino acids: CSARTPPAGFYNEQFF. CDR3 bases: TGCAGTGCTAGGACCCCTCCAGCGGGCTTCTACAATGAGCAGTTCTTC.

This clonotype was detected a few times. The chain's CDR3 is CASSLTGITPEAFF. As DNA, the CDR3 is TGCGCCAGCAGCTTGACTGGGATAACGCCCGAAGCTTTCTTT. V gene TRBV5-1 combines with J gene TRBJ1-1; D is ambiguous. Germline CDR1 and CDR2: SGHRS and YFSETQ. The CDR3 is 14 amino acids. V shed 1 base and J shed 8 bases, with 15 bases lying between them.

This sequence joins TRBV20-1 and TRBJ2-1; D possibly corresponds to TRBD2 (5 bases). From germline, CDR1 is DFQATT and CDR2 SNEGSKA (reference sequence). Trimming removed 6 bases from V and 4 bases from J, with 16 bases in between. CDR3 length equals 14 residues. CDR3 in amino acids: CSAEGPLAYNEQFF. The CDR3 coding sequence is TGCAGTGCCGAGGGTCCTCTGGCTTACAATGAGCAGTTCTTC.

This clonotype showed up just once. The V and J genes are TRBV25-1 and TRBJ1-2, with D possibly being TRBD1 (5 bases). The CDR3 consists of 14 residues. Between the trimmed V and J ends, which lost 7 bases and 5 bases, there was a span of 17 bases. From germline, CDR1 is MGHDK and CDR2 SYGVNS. DNA of the CDR3: TGTGCCAGCACCGGGGGACCTTCGGGGTATGGCTACACCTTC. Amino acid sequence: CASTGGPSGYGYTF.

The genes are TRBV29-1 and TRBJ2-1; 9 bases are shared with TRBD2. In germline, CDR1 is SQVTM, CDR2 ANQGSEA. CDR3 length: 17 amino acids. The V and J ends lost 2 bases and 0 bases, in that order; junction bases with no gene match: 8. CDR3 protein: CSVEKAGGFLSYNEQFF. DNA for the CDR3: TGCAGCGTTGAAAAAGCGGGAGGATTCCTCTCCTACAATGAGCAGTTCTTC.

The gene calls are TRBV3-1 and TRBJ2-7; the match to TRBD1 covers 10 bases. The CDR3 consists of 16 residues. The V gene end was trimmed by 1 base and the J gene end by 6 bases; junction bases not matched to a gene: 9. The germline V gene has CDR1 LGHDT and CDR2 YNNKEL (reference sequence). The CDR3 DNA is TGTGCCAGCAGCCAAGCCGGGACAGGGGCCCCCTCCGAGCAGTACTTC. Translated: CASSQAGTGAPSEQYF.

The CDR3 sequence: CSARTRNRGRSYNEQFF. The DNA for the CDR3 is TGCAGTGCTAGAACCAGAAACAGGGGTCGCTCCTACAATGAGCAGTTCTTC. The chain links TRBV20-1 to TRBJ2-1, with TRBD1 matching over 7 bases. J gave up 0 bases and V 2 bases, and 10 bases lay outside the gene matches. CDR3 length equals 17 residues. Germline-derived CDR1 and CDR2 are DFQATT and SNEGSKA (reference sequence).

V is TRBV7-9 and J is TRBJ2-7, with 7 positions matching TRBD1. V lost 5 bases, J lost 4 bases, and 11 bases stayed unmatched. CDR3 length: 15 amino acids. CDR1 and CDR2 from the germline V gene are SEHNR and FQNEAQ (reference sequence). The CDR3 reads CASSIQGLEIYEQYF. The CDR3 nucleotides are TGTGCCAGCAGCATACAGGGGCTCGAAATTTACGAGCAGTACTTC.

This clonotype was observed a handful of times. The junction shows a germline mismatch at one end, possibly a read error. The chain carries TRBV5-6 and TRBJ2-1, with 7 bases matching TRBD1. The J call may be faulty, since TRBJ2-7 better matches the DNA end. Germline V lookup: CDR1 SGHDT, CDR2 YYEEEE. CDR3 length: 13 residues. In nucleotides, the CDR3 is TGTGCCAGTAGCTCGTGGGGGACAGCTGAGCAGTACTTC. This sequence encodes CASSSWGTAEQYF.

The rearrangement uses TRBV3-1 and TRBJ1-2, with 7 bases lining up with TRBD1. The CDR3 extends over 17 amino acids. CDR1 and CDR2 (germline): LGHDT, YNNKEL (reference sequence). V was clipped by 4 bases and J by 2 bases; unmatched bases: 13. The CDR3 nucleotides read TGTGCCAGCAGCCTCCGGGACAGCGCACTTCTGAACTATGGCTACACCTTC. This encodes CASSLRDSALLNYGYTF.

The chain carries TRBV28 and TRBJ1-5; D call uncertain. This CDR3 comprises 14 residues. With 2 bases removed from V and 2 bases from J, the gap between germline ends came to 7 bases. Germline CDR1 reads MDHEN; CDR2 reads SYDVKM. CDR3 DNA: TGTGCCAGCAGTTTAGTGCGTGGCAATCAGCCCCAGCATTTT. This codes for CASSLVRGNQPQHF. The full variable domain, in which reference TRBV28 and TRBJ1-5 provide the parts outside the CDR3, is DVKVTQSSRYLVKRTGEKVFLECVQDMDHENMFWYRQDPGLGLRLIYFSYDVKMKEKGDIPEGYSVSREKKERFSLILESASTNQTSMYLCASSLVRGNQPQHFGDGTRLSIL.

This rearrangement joins TRBV7-3 to TRBJ1-1; TRBD1 is a possible D gene (5 bases). The CDR3 contains 14 residues. V lost 2 bases, J lost 3 bases, and 10 bases lay in between. Looked up from germline, CDR1 is SGHTA and CDR2 is FQGTGA. The CDR3 is CASSLAGEDTEAFF. CDR3 nucleotide sequence: TGTGCCAGCAGCTTAGCGGGGGAGGACACTGAAGCTTTCTTT.

This clonotype was found many times. J is TRBJ2-7 and V is TRBV6-5, with TRBD1 matching 8 bases. The CDR3 length is 14 residues. J gave up 4 bases and V 5 bases, and 7 bases lay outside the gene matches. Per the germline V gene, CDR1 is MNHEY and CDR2 is SVGAGI. CDR3 sequence (DNA): TGTGCCAGCAGTGCCGACAGGGGCCTTTACGAGCAGTACTTC. Residues: CASSADRGLYEQYF.

This clonotype was recorded a few times. CDR3 in amino acids: CSARGMTGYGDTQYF. In DNA form, the CDR3 reads TGCAGTGCTAGAGGAATGACAGGGTATGGAGATACGCAGTATTTT. The chain has TRBV20-1 and TRBJ2-3; 7 bases map to TRBD1. CDR1 and CDR2 from the germline V gene are DFQATT and SNEGSKA (reference sequence). After removal of 1 base from V and 5 bases from J, the junction contained 9 bases not matched to a gene. The CDR3 consists of 15 residues.

The gene calls are TRBV20-1 and TRBJ1-5; D remains ambiguous. In germline, CDR1 is DFQATT, CDR2 SNEGSKA (reference sequence). This CDR3 has 15 residues. The V end was cut by 0 bases, the J end by 0 bases, with 9 bases between. The CDR3 here is CSARDGGDSNQPQHF. For the CDR3, the DNA is TGCAGTGCTAGAGATGGCGGGGATAGCAATCAGCCCCAGCATTTT.

The chain has TRBV5-1 and TRBJ2-1; the match to TRBD2 covers 9 bases. This CDR3 has 15 amino acids. Germline V CDR1 and CDR2: SGHRS, YFSETQ. With V trimmed by 5 bases and J by 1 base, 4 bases remained unmatched. CDR3 residues: CASSRLAESYNEQFF. CDR3 coding DNA: TGCGCCAGCAGTAGACTAGCGGAGTCCTACAATGAGCAGTTCTTC.

The chain carries TRBV9 and TRBJ2-2; 8 bases fit TRBD2. Germline-derived CDR1 and CDR2 are SGDLS and YYNGEE. This CDR3 region has 15 residues. Losses at the gene ends were 0 bases for V and 7 bases for J; bases not matched to a gene: 5. DNA for the CDR3: TGTGCCAGCAGCGTAGTAAGCGGGGGAGGCGGGGAGCTGTTTTTT. Protein product: CASSVVSGGGGELFF.

The chain carries TRBV7-2 and TRBJ2-5; the match to TRBD2 covers 9 bases. The J call may not be correct, given that the DNA end is closer to TRBJ2-7. The CDR3 runs to 15 residues. The germline CDR1 and CDR2 sequences are SGHTA and FQGNSA. CDR3 protein: CASSLVAGEGYEQYF. CDR3 in DNA: TGTGCCAGCAGCTTAGTAGCGGGAGAGGGGTACGAGCAGTACTTC.